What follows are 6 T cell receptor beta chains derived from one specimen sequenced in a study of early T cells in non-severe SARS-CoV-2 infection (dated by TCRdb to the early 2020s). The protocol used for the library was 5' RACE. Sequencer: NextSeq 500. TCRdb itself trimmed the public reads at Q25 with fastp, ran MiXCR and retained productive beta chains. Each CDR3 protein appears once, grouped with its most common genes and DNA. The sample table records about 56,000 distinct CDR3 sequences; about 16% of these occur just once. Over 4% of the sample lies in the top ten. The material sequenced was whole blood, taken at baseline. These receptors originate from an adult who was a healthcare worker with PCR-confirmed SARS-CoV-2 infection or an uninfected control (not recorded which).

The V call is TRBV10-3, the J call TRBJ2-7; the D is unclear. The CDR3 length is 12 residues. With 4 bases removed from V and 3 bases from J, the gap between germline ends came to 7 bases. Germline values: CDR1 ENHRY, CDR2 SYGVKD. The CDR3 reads CAISGTHYEQYF. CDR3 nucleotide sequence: TGTGCCATCAGTGGCACTCACTACGAGCAGTACTTC.

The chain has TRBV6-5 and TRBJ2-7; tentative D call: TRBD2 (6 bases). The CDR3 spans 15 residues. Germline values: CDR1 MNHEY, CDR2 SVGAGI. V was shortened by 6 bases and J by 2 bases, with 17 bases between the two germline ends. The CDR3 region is CASSEVGGITYEQYF. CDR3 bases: TGTGCCAGCAGCGAAGTGGGGGGTATAACCTACGAGCAGTACTTC.

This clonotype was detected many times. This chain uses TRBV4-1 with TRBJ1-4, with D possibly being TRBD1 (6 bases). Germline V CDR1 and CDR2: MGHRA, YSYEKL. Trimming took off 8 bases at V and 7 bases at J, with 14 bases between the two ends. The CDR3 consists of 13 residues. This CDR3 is CASGTRGGEKLFF. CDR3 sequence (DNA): TGCGCCAGCGGGACTCGAGGGGGTGAAAAACTGTTTTTT.

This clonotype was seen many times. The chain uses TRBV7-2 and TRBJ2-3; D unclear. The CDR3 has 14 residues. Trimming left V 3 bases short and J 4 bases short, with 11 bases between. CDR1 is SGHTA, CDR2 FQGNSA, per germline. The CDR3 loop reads CASSFLARPDTQYF. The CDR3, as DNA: TGTGCCAGCAGCTTTCTCGCCAGACCAGATACGCAGTATTTT.

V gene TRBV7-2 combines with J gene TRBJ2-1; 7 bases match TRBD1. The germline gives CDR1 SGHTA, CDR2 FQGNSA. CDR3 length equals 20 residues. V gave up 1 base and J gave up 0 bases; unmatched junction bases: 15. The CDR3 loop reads CASSLGDGQVNRLSYNEQFF. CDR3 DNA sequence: TGTGCCAGCAGCTTAGGGGATGGACAGGTCAACCGACTCTCCTACAATGAGCAGTTCTTC.

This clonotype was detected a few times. The CDR3 DNA reads as TGTGCCAGCAGTTACTCAGGGGGATCTTACAATGAGCAGTTCTTC. This sequence encodes CASSYSGGSYNEQFF. The rearrangement uses TRBV6-6 and TRBJ2-1; D may be TRBD1 (6 bases). The germline V gene encodes CDR1 MNHNY and CDR2 SVGAGI (reference sequence). The CDR3 sequence is 15 residues long. V lost 0 bases, J lost 4 bases, and 10 bases lay in between.